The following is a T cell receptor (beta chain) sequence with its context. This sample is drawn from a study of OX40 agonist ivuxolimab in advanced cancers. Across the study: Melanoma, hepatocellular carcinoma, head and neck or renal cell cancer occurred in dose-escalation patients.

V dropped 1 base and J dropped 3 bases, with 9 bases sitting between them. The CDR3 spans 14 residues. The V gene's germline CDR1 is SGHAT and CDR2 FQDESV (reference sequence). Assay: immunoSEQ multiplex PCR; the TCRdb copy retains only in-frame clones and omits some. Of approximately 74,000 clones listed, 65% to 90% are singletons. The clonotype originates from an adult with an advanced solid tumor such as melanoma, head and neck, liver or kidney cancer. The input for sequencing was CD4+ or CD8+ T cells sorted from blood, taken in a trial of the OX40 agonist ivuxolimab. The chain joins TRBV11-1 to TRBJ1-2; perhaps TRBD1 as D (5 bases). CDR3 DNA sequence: TGTGCCAGCAGCTTAGAGGGGACCTACTATGGCTACACCTTC. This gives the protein CASSLEGTYYGYTF. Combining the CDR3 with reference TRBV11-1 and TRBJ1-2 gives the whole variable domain EAEVAQSPRYKITEKSQAVAFWCDPISGHATLYWYRQILGQGPELLVQFQDESVVDDSQLPKDRFSAERLKGVDSTLKIQPAELGDSAMYLCASSLEGTYYGYTFGSGTRLTVV.